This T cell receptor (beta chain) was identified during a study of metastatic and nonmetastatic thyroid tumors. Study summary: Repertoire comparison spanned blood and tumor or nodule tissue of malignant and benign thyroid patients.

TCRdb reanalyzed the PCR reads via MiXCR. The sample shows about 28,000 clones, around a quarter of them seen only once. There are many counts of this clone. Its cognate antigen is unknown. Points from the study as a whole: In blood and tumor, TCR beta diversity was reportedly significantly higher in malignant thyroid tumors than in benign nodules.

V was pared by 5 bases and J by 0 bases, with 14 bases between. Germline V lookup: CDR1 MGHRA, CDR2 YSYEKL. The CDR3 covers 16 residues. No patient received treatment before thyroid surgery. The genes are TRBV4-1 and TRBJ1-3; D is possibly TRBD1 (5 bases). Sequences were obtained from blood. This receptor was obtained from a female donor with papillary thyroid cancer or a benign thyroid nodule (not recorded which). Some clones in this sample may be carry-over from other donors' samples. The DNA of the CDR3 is TGCGCCAGCAGCGCCCAGACAGCCATCTCTGGAAACACCATATATTTT. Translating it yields CASSAQTAISGNTIYF.